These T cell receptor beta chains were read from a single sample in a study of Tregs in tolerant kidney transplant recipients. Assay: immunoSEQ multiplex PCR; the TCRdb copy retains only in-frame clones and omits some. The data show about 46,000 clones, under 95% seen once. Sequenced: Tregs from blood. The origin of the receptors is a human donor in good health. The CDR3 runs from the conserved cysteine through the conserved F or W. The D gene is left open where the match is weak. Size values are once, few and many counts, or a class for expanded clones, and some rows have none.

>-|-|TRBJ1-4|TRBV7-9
TGTGCCAGCAGCTTCGGCAGGGCTACAACTAATGAAAAACTGTTTTTT
CASSFGRATTNEKLFF
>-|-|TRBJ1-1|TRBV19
TGTGCCAGTAGTATACGGGGTTACACTGAAGCTTTCTTT
CASSIRGYTEAFF
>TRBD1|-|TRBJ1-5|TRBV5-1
TGCGCCAGCAACCTCCGGTGGGGACAGGGGAATCAGCCCCAGCATTTT
CASNLRWGQGNQPQHF
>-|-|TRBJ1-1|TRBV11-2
TGTGCCAGCAGCTTAGATCGGATAAGAGACACTGAAGCTTTCTTT
CASSLDRIRDTEAFF
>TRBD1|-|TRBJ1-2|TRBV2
TGTGCCAGCAGTGGGGGACAGGGGGCTAGTGGCTACACCTTC
CASSGGQGASGYTF
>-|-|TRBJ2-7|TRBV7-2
TGTGCCAGCAGCTTGGGCAGGGGCAGTTACGAGCAGTACTTC
CASSLGRGSYEQYF
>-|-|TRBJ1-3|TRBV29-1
TGCAGCGTTGGGAGCGACTGGTCTGGAAACACCATATATTTT
CSVGSDWSGNTIYF
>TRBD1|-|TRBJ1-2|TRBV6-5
TGTGCCAGCAGTTCCCAGACAGGGTCGGGTGGCTACACCTTC
CASSSQTGSGGYTF
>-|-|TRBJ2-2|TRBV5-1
TGCGCCAGCAGCTTTAGCGTCTCAAACACCGGGGAGCTGTTTTTT
CASSFSVSNTGELFF
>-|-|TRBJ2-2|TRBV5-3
TGTGCCAGAAGTCTCCCGACGTTAGAGCCCCAGCTGTTTTTT
CARSLPTLEPQLFF
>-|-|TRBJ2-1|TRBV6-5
TGTGCCAGCAGTTTGATGAGCCCGAGCTCCTACAATGAGCAGTTCTTC
CASSLMSPSSYNEQFF
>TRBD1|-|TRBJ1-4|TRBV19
TGTGCCAGTAGTATTAGGACAGGGCTTAATGAAAAACTGTTTTTT
CASSIRTGLNEKLFF
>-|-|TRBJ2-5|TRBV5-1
TGCGCCAGCAGCTTGGCGGGAGCCCAAGAGACCCAGTACTTC
CASSLAGAQETQYF
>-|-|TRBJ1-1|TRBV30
TGTGCCTGGAGAGTCCCTGGGGGTAGGACTGAAGCTTTCTTT
CAWRVPGGRTEAFF
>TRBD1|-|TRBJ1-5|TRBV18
TGTGCCAGCTCACCACGTGGGACAGGGATTGGCAATCAGCCCCAGCATTTT
CASSPRGTGIGNQPQHF
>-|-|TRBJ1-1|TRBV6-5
TGTGCCAGCAGCCTCTCGTCCGGGAGGGGCACTGAAGCTTTCTTT
CASSLSSGRGTEAFF
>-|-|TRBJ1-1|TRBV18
TGTGCCAGCTCACCCGGGGGAGCGAACACTGAAGCTTTCTTT
CASSPGGANTEAFF
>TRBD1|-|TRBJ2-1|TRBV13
TGTGCCAGCAGCTCGAACCACAGGGGGCGCATATACAATGAGCAGTTCTTC
CASSSNHRGRIYNEQFF
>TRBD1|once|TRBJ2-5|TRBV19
TGTGCCAGTAGTGGGCAGGGGGCGGGTCACCAGTACTTC
CASSGQGAGHQYF
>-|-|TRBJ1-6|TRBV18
TGTGCCAGCTCACCAATCGCACAGATTTCTGATTCACCCCTCCACTTT
CASSPIAQISDSPLHF
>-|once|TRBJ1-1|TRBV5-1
TGCGCCAGCACCCCGGCCGGAACGAACACTGAAGCTTTCTTT
CASTPAGTNTEAFF
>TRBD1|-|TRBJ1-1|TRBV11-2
TGTGCCAGCAGCACCCGGCCGGGACAGGGGGCGATAACTTTCTTT
CASSTRPGQGAITFF
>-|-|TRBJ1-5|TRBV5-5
TGTGCCAGCAGCTTAGGGGTGGAGAGCAATCAGCCCCAGCATTTT
CASSLGVESNQPQHF
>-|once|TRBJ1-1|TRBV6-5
TGTGCCAGCAGTTTTTTGGGGGGTTCGAACACTGAAGCTTTCTTT
CASSFLGGSNTEAFF
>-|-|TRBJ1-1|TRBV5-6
TGTGCCAGCAGCTTGGAAACTGAAGCTTTCTTT
CASSLETEAFF
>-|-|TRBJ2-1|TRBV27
TGTGCCAGCAGTTTACGGGGGCCCAGGTGGGACAATGAGCAGTTCTTC
CASSLRGPRWDNEQFF
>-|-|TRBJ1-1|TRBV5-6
TGTGCCAGCAGCGTAGCCCAATGGACGGTCAACACTGAAGCTTTCTTT
CASSVAQWTVNTEAFF
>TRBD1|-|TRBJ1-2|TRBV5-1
TGCGCCAGCAGCTTTAAACCGGGACAGGGGGCGGTCTACGGCTACACCTTC
CASSFKPGQGAVYGYTF
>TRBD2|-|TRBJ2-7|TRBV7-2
TGTGCCAGCAGCTTAGACTCCAGCGGGAGATCCTACGAGCAGTACTTC
CASSLDSSGRSYEQYF
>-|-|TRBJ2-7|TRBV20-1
TGCAGTGTGCCTCTGAAAGGCGAGCAGTACTTC
CSVPLKGEQYF
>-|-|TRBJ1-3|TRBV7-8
TGTGCCAGCAGCTTAGAGGGGGGCTCCGGAAACACCATATATTTT
CASSLEGGSGNTIYF
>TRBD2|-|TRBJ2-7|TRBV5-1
TGCGCCAGCAGCCCCCAGGCTAGCGGGGCCTCCTACGAGCAGTACTTC
CASSPQASGASYEQYF
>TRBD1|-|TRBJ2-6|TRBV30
TGTGCCTGGAGTGGACAGGGCGCAGTCCCTGGGGCCAACGTCCTGACTTTC
CAWSGQGAVPGANVLTF
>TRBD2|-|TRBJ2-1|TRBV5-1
TGCGCCAGCAGCTTCTTAGCGGGAGGGCCCCCTAAGCAGTTCTTC
CASSFLAGGPPKQFF
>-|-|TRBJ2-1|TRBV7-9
TGTGCCAGCAGCCTATACAAGAGCTCCTACAATGAGCAGTTCTTC
CASSLYKSSYNEQFF
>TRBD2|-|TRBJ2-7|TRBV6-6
TGTGCCAGCAGTTACAGGAAAGCGGGGAGGACGTCCGAGCAGTACTTC
CASSYRKAGRTSEQYF
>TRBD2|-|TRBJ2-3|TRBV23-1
TGCGCCAGCAGTACCCGGACTAGCGGGAGCCCACTCACAGATACGCAGTATTTT
CASSTRTSGSPLTDTQYF
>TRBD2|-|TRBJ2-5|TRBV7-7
TGTGCCAGCAGCGCCACTAGCGTCCAAGAGACCCAGTACTTC
CASSATSVQETQYF
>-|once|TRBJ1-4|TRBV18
TGTGCCAGCTCACCGGCAGGAATAAATGAAAAACTGTTTTTT
CASSPAGINEKLFF
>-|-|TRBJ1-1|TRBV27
TGTGCCAGCAGTTGGGCAGCCGCGAGGACTGAAGCTTTCTTT
CASSWAAARTEAFF